This T cell receptor (beta chain) came from a study of T cells in localized non-small cell lung cancer. The repertoire was sequenced with immunoSEQ multiplex PCR; TCRdb's copy has only in-frame clones and lacks some. The sample has 28,000 or so clones, 85% to 95% seen once; the top ten hold 4% to 5%. The TCR sequence derives from a female donor older than 55 with stage II squamous cell lung carcinoma. Sequencing used peripheral blood, obtained before any cancer treatment.

The CDR3 region has the DNA TGTGCCAGCAGCCAGGGGATGGTTGGGCAACAAGGTGGCTACACCTTC. Its translation is CASSQGMVGQQGGYTF. The rearrangement uses TRBV7-9 and TRBJ1-2; TRBD1 is a possible D gene (6 bases). The CDR3 spans 16 residues. CDR1 SEHNR and CDR2 FQNEAQ come from the germline V gene (reference sequence). V was clipped by 5 bases and J by 7 bases, with 23 bases between them.